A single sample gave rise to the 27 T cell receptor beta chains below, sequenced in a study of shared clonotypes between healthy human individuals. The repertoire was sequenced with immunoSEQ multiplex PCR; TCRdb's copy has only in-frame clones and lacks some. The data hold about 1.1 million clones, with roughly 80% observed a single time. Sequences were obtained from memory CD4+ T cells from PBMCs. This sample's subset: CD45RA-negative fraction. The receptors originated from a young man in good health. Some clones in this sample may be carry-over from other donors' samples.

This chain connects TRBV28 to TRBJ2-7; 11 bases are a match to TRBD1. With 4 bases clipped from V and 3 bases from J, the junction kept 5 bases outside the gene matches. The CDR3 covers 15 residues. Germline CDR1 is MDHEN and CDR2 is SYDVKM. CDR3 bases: TGTGCCAGCAGTTCGACGGGACAGGGGGGCTACGAGCAGTACTTC. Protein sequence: CASSSTGQGGYEQYF.

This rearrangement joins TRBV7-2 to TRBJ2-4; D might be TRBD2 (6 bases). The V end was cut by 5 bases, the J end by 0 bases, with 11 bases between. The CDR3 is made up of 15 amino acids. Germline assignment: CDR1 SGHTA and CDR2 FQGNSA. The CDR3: CASSDSGLAKNIQYF. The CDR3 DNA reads TGTGCCAGCAGCGATAGCGGTTTAGCCAAAAACATTCAGTACTTC.

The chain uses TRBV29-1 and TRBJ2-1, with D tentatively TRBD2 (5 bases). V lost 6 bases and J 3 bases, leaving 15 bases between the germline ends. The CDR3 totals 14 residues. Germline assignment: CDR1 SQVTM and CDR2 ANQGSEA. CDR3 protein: CSVLKSGFYNEQFF. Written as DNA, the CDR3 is TGCAGCGTCCTAAAGAGCGGATTCTACAATGAGCAGTTCTTC.

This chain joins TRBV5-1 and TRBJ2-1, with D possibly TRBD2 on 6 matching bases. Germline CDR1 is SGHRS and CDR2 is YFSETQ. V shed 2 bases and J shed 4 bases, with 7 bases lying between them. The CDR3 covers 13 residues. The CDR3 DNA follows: TGCGCCAGCAGCTTTAGCGGATACAATGAGCAGTTCTTC. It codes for CASSFSGYNEQFF.

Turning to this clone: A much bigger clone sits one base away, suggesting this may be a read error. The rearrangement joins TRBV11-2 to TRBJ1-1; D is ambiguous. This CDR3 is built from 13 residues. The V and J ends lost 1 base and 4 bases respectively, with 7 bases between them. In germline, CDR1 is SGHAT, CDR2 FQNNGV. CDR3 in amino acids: CASSLGRGTEAFF. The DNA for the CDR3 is TGTGCCAGCAGCTTAGGACGGGGCACTGAAGCTTTCTTT.

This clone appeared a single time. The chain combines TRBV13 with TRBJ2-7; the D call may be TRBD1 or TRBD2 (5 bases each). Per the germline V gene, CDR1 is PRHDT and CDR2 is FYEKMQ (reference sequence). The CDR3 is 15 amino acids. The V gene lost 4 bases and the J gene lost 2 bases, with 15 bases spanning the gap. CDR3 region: CASSSQIVGAYEQYF. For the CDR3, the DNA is TGTGCCAGCAGCTCACAGATCGTGGGGGCCTACGAGCAGTACTTC.

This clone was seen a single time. DNA for the CDR3: TGTGCCAGCAGCCCCCTCCTGGCAGGGGGATGGAATGAGCAGTTCTTC. Residues: CASSPLLAGGWNEQFF. V gene TRBV7-9 combines with J gene TRBJ2-1; 7 bases match TRBD1. Germline V gives CDR1 SEHNR, CDR2 FQNEAQ (reference sequence). This CDR3 is 16 amino acids long. V shed 5 bases and J 7 bases; nucleotides not matched to a gene: 14.

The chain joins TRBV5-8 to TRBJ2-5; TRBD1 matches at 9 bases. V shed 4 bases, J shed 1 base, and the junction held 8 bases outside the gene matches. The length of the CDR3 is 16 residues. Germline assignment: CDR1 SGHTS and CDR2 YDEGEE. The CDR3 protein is CASSQAMTGGQETQYF. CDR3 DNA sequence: TGTGCCAGCAGCCAGGCAATGACAGGGGGCCAAGAGACCCAGTACTTC.

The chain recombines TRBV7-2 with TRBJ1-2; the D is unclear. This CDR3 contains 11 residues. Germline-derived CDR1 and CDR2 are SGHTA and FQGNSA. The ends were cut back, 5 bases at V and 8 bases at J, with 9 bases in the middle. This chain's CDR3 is CASSPSRGYTF. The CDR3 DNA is TGTGCCAGCAGCCCCTCTAGGGGCTACACCTTC.

Written as DNA, the CDR3 is TGTGCCAGCAGCAACGCGGGTCATGACAATGGCTACACCTTC. Amino acid sequence: CASSNAGHDNGYTF. This sequence joins TRBV7-9 and TRBJ1-2, with D unresolved. CDR3 length equals 14 residues. Germline V gene lookup returns CDR1 SEHNR and CDR2 FQNEAQ (reference sequence). The V and J ends lost 5 bases and 6 bases respectively, with 16 bases between them.

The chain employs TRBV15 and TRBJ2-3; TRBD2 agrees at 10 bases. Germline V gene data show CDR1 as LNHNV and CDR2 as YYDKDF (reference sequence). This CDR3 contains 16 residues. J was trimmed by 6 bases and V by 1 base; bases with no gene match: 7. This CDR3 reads CATSRGIAGGDDTQYF. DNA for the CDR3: TGTGCCACCAGCAGAGGGATAGCGGGAGGAGACGATACGCAGTATTTT.

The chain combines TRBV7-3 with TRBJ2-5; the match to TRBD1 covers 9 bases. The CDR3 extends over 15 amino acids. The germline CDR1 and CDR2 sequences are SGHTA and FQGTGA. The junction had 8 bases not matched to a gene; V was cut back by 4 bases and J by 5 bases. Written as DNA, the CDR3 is TGTGCCAGCAGCTCCGGGACAGGGTGGTGGGAGACCCAGTACTTC. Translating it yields CASSSGTGWWETQYF.

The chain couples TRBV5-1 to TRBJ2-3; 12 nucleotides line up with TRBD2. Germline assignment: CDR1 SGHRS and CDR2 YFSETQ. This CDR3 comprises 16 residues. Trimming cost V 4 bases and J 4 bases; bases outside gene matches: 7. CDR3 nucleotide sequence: TGCGCCAGCAGCGGGTGGACTAGCGGGAAGGCAGATACGCAGTATTTT. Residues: CASSGWTSGKADTQYF. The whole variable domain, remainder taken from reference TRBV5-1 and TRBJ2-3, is KAGVTQTPRYLIKTRGQQVTLSCSPISGHRSVSWYQQTPGQGLQFLFEYFSETQRNKGNFPGRFSGRQFSNSRSEMNVSTLELGDSALYLCASSGWTSGKADTQYFGPGTRLTVL.

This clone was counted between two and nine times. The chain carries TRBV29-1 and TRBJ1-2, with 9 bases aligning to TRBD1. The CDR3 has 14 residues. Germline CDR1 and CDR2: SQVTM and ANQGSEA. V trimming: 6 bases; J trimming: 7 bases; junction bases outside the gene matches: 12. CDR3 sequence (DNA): TGCAGCGTGACGGCGGGGACAGGGTTTGGTGGCTACACCTTC. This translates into CSVTAGTGFGGYTF. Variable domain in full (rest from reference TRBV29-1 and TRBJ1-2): SAVISQKPSRDICQRGTSLTIQCQVDSQVTMMFWYRQQPGQSLTLIATANQGSEATYESGFVIDKFPISRPNLTFSTLTVSNMSPEDSSIYLCSVTAGTGFGGYTFGSGTRLTVV.

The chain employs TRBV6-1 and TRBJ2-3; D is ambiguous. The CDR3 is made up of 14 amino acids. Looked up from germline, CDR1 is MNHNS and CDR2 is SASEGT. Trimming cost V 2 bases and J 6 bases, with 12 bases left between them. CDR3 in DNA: TGTGCCAGCAGTGAACGTGACAAACCCGATACGCAGTATTTT. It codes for CASSERDKPDTQYF.

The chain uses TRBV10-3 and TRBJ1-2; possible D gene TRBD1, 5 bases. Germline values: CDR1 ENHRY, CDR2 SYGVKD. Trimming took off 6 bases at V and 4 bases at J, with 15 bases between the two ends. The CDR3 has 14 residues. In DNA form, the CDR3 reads TGTGCCATCAGAGGGGACGGCGAATTCTATGGCTACACCTTC. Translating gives CAIRGDGEFYGYTF.

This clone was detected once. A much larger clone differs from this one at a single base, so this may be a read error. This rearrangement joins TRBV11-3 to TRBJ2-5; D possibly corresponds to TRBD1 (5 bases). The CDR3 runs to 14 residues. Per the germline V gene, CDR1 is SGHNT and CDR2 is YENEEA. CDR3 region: CASSRTGAQGTQYF. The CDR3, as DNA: TGTGCCAGCAGCCGAACAGGAGCCCAAGGGACCCAGTACTTC.

CDR3 protein: CASSLALAGGLYGYTF. The CDR3 coding sequence is TGTGCCAGCAGCTTAGCGCTGGCAGGGGGGCTCTATGGCTACACCTTC. V gene TRBV11-2 combines with J gene TRBJ1-2, with 7 bases lining up with TRBD1. Germline values: CDR1 SGHAT, CDR2 FQNNGV. The J segment lost 4 bases and the V segment lost 1 base, leaving 9 bases of the junction unmatched. The CDR3 contains 16 residues. The complete variable domain, with remaining parts taken from reference TRBV11-2 and TRBJ1-2, reads EAGVAQSPRYKIIEKRQSVAFWCNPISGHATLYWYQQILGQGPKLLIQFQNNGVVDDSQLPKDRFSAERLKGVDSTLKIQPAKLEDSAVYLCASSLALAGGLYGYTFGSGTRLTVV.

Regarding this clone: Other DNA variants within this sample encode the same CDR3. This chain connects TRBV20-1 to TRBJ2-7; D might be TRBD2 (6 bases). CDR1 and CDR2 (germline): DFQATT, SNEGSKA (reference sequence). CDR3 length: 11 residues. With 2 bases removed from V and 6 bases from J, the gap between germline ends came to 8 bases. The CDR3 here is CSARTGGEQYF. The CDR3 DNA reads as TGCAGTGCTAGAACCGGGGGCGAGCAGTACTTC.

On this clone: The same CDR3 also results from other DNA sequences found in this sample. CDR3 DNA sequence: TGCGCCAGCAGCTTGGTGGTCGGGGGGAGCTACGAGCAGTACTTC. This sequence encodes CASSLVVGGSYEQYF. The chain employs TRBV5-1 and TRBJ2-7; 7 positions agree with TRBD2. The V segment lost 0 bases and the J segment 3 bases; nucleotides outside the gene matches: 6. This CDR3 contains 15 residues. The V gene's germline CDR1 is SGHRS and CDR2 YFSETQ.

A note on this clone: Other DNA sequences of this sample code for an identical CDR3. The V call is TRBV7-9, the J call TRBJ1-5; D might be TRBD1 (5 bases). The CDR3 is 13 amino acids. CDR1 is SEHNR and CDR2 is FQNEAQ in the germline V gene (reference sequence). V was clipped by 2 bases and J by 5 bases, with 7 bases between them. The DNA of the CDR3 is TGTGCCAGCAGCTTACGCAGGGATCAGCCCCAGCATTTT. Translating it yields CASSLRRDQPQHF.

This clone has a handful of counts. For the CDR3, the DNA is TGTGCCAGCAGTTGGGACAGGGATGGCTACACCTTC. Translating it yields CASSWDRDGYTF. The V and J genes are TRBV5-4 and TRBJ1-2; TRBD1 agrees at 9 bases. V trimming: 5 bases; J trimming: 6 bases; junction bases outside the gene matches: 2. Germline-derived CDR1 and CDR2 are SGHNT and YYREEE (reference sequence). This CDR3 spans 12 amino acids.

The CDR3 DNA follows: TGCGCCAGCAGCCAGGGCGAGAGAAGGCGGGAGGAGACCCAGTACTTC. Residues: CASSQGERRREETQYF. V usage is TRBV4-1 and J usage is TRBJ2-5; 7 nucleotides align to TRBD2. J lost 5 bases, V lost 3 bases, and 12 bases had no gene match. CDR1 MGHRA and CDR2 YSYEKL come from the germline V gene. This CDR3 has 16 residues.

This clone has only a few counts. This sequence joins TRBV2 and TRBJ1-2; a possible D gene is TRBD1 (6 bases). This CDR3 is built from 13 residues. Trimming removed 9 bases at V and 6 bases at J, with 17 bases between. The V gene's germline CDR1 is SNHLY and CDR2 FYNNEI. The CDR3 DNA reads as TGTGCCAGGGTGACAGGAGAAGAGCATGGCTACACCTTC. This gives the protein CARVTGEEHGYTF.

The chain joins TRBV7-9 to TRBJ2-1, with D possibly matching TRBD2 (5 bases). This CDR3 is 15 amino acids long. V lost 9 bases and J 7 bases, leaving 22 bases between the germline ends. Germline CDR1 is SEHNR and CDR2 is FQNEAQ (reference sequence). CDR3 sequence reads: CASSDQASPLNEQFF. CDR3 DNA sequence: TGTGCCAGTAGCGACCAGGCGTCCCCGTTGAATGAGCAGTTCTTC.

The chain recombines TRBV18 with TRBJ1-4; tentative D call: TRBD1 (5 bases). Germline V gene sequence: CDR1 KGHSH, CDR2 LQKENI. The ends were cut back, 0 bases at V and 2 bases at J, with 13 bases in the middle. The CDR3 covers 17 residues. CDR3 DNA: TGTGCCAGCTCACCACCGAGAGGGGCCAGGACTAATGAAAAACTGTTTTTT. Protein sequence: CASSPPRGARTNEKLFF.

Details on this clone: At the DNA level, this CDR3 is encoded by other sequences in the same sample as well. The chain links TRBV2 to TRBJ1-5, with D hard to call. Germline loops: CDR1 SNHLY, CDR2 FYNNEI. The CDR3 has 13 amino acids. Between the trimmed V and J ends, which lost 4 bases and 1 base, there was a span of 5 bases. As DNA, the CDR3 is TGTGCCAGCAGTGGACTGAGCAATCAGCCCCAGCATTTT. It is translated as CASSGLSNQPQHF.